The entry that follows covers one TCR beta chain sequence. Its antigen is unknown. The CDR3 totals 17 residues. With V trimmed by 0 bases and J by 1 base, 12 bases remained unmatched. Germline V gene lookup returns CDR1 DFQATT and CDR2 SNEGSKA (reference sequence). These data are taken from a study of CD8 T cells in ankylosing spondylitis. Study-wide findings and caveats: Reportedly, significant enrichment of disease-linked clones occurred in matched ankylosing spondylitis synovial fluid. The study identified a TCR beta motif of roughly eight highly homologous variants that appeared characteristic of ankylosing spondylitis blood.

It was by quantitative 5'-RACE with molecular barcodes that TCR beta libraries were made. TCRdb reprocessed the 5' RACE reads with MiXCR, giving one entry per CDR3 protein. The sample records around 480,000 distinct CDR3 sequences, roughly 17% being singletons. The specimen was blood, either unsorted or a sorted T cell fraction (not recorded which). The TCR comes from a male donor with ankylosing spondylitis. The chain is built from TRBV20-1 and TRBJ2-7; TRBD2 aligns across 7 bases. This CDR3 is CSARDLWAGVVSYEQYF. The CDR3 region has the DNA TGCAGTGCTAGAGACCTCTGGGCGGGAGTCGTATCCTACGAGCAGTACTTC.